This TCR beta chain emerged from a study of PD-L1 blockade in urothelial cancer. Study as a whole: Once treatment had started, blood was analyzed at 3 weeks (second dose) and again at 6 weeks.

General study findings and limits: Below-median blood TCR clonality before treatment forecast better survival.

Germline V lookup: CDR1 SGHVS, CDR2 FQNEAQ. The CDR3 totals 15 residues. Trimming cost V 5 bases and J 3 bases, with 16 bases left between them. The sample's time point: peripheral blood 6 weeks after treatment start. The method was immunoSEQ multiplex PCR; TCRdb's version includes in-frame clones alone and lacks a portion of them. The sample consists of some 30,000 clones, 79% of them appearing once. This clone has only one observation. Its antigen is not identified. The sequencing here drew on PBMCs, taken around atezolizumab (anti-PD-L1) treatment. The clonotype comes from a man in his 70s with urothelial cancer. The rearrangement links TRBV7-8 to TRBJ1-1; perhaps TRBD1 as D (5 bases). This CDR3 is CASSPWGGEYTEAFF. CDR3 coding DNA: TGTGCCAGCAGCCCCTGGGGGGGGGAGTACACTGAAGCTTTCTTT. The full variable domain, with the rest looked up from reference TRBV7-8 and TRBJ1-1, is GAGVSQSPRYKVAKRGQDVALRCDPISGHVSLFWYQQALGQGPEFLTYFQNEAQLDKSGLPSDRFFAERPEGSVSTLKIQRTQQEDSAVYLCASSPWGGEYTEAFFGQGTRLTVV.